Below, one T cell receptor beta chain is given with its context. Its matching antigen is unknown. The length of the CDR3 is 14 residues. The germline V gene has CDR1 GTSNPN and CDR2 SVGIG (reference sequence). Trimming removed 2 bases from V and 7 bases from J; junction bases left unmatched: 8. The data originate from a study of cytomegalovirus exposure and HLA in healthy donors. Findings of the study overall: A later examination showed that TCR association rates differed by HLA locus, with DRB1 most and HLA-C fewest.

Primers included in the PCR were 60 Vbeta and 13 Jbeta primers. Assay used: immunoSEQ multiplex PCR; TCRdb lists only in-frame clones, some missing. The repertoire holds fewer than 120,000 clones, with approximately 79% as singletons. The sample was PBMCs. The receptor's source is a man aged 25-40 years in good health and CMV-seropositive. V gene TRBV30 combines with J gene TRBJ1-5, with 7 bases fitting TRBD1. CDR3 bases: TGTGCCTGGAGTCAGGTGGGGGGACAGCAGCCCCAGCATTTT. It translates to CAWSQVGGQQPQHF.